This TCR beta chain was captured by sequencing in a study of T cells after yellow fever vaccination. The wider study: The fractions with low cell numbers were processed using SMART-Seq v4 Ultra Low Input.

The J segment lost 7 bases and the V segment lost 11 bases, leaving 7 bases of the junction unmatched. Germline lookup yields CDR1 KGHDR and CDR2 SFDVKD. The CDR3 loop spans 13 amino acids. Study-level results: The secondary T-cell response peaked on day 5, not day 15, but was weaker.

Template-switching 5'RACE yielded the TCR cDNA; a universal primer site and UMIs were added in the process. TCRdb re-derived calls from the 5' RACE reads in MiXCR, one entry per CDR3 protein. The table lists a few hundred thousand distinct CDR3 sequences, 3.5% to 4.5% of them singletons. This clonotype was detected a few times. The antigen remains unidentified. The sequencing used PBMCs, collected 15 days after the yellow fever booster vaccination. The chain recombines TRBV24-1 with TRBJ2-2; the match to TRBD1 covers 9 bases. The TCR was taken from a man aged 18 to 35 who received the YFV17D yellow fever vaccine. The CDR3 loop is CAIGTGSHGELFF. The CDR3 region has the DNA TGTGCCATAGGGACAGGGAGTCACGGGGAGCTGTTTTTT.